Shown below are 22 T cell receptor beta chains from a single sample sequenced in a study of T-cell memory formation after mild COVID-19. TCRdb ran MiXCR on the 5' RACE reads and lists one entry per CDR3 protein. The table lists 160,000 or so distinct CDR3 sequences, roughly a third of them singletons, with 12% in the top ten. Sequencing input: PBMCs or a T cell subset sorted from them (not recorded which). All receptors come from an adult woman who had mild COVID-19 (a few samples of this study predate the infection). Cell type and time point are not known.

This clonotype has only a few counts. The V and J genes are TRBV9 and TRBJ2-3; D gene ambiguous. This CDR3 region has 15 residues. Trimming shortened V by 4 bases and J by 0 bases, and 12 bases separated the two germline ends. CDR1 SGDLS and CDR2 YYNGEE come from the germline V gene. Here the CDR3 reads CASSPQLTSTDTQYF. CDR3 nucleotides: TGTGCCAGCAGCCCACAGTTGACTAGCACAGATACGCAGTATTTT.

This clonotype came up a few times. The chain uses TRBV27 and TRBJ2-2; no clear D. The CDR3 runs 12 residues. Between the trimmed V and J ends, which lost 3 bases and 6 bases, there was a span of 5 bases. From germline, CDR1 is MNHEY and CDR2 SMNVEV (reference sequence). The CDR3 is CASSFAAGELFF. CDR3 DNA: TGTGCCAGCAGTTTTGCCGCCGGGGAGCTGTTTTTT.

The CDR3 DNA reads as TGCGCCAGCGGTTATAGCTCCACAGATACGCAGTATTTT. Its protein is CASGYSSTDTQYF. The rearrangement joins TRBV5-1 to TRBJ2-3; D is unresolved. The CDR3 contains 13 residues. CDR1 SGHRS and CDR2 YFSETQ come from the germline V gene. Trimming pared 7 bases from V and 2 bases from J, leaving 11 bases between.

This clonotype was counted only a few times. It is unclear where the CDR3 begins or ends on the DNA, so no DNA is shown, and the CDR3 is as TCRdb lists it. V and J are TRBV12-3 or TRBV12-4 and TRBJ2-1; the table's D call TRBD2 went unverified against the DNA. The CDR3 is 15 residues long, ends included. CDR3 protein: CASRPPVGPGGEQFF.

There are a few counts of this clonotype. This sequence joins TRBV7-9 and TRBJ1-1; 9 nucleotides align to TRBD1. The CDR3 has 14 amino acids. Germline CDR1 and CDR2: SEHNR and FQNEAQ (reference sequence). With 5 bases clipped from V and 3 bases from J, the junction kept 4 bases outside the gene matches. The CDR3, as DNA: TGTGCCAGCAGCGCCTGGACAGGGGACACTGAAGCTTTCTTT. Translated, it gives CASSAWTGDTEAFF.

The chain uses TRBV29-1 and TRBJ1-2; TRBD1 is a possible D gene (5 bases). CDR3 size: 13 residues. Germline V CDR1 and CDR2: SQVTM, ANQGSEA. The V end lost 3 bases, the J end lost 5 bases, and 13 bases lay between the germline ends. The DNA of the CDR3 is TGCAGCGTTGATTCCAGGGACCTATATGGCTACACCTTC. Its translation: CSVDSRDLYGYTF.

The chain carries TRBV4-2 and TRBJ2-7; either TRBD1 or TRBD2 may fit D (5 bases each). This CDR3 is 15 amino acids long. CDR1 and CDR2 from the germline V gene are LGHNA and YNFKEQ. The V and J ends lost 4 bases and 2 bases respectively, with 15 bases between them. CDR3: CASSRTSGATYEQYF. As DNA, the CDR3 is TGTGCCAGCAGCCGGACCTCCGGGGCTACCTACGAGCAGTACTTC.

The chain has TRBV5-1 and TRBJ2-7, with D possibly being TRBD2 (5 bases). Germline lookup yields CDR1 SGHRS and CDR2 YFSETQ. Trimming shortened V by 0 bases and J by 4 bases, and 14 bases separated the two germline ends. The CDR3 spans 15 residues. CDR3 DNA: TGCGCCAGCAGCTTGGGTGGCGGTGGCGGGTACGAGCAGTACTTC. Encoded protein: CASSLGGGGGYEQYF.

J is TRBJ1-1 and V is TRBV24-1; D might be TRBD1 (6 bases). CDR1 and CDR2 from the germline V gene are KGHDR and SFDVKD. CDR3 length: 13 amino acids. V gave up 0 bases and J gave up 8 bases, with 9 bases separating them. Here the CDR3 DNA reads TGTGCCACCAGTGATTTGACCACAGGGGAAGCTTTCTTT. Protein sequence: CATSDLTTGEAFF.

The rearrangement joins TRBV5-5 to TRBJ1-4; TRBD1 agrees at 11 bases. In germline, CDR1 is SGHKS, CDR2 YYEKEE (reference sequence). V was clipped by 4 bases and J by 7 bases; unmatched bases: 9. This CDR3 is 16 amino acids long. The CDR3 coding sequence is TGTGCCAGCAGCCCCCTTGCCGGACAGGGGGCTGAAAAACTGTTTTTT. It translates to CASSPLAGQGAEKLFF.

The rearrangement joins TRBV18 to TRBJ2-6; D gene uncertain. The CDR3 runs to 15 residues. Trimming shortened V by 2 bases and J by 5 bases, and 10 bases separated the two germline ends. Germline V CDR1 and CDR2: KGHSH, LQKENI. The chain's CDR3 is CASSPAIVRANVLTF. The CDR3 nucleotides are TGTGCCAGCTCACCAGCGATTGTCCGGGCCAACGTCCTGACTTTC.

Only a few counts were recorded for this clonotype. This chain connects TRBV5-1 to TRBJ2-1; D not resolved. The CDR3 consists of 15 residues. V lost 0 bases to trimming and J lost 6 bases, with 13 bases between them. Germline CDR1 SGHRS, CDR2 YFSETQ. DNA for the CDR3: TGCGCCAGCAGCTTGGGGGCCCCCGTCGGCAATGAGCAGTTCTTC. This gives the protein CASSLGAPVGNEQFF.

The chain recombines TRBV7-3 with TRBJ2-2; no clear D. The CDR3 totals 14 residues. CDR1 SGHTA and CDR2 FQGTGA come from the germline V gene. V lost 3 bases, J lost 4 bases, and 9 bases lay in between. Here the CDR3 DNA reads TGTGCCAGCAGCTTGTTCCAGTCCACCGGGGAGCTGTTTTTT. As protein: CASSLFQSTGELFF.

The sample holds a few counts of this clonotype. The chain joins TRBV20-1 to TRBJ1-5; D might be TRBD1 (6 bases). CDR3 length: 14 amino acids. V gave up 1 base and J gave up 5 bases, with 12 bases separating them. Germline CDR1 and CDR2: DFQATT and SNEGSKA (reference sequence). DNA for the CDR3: TGCAGTGCTAGAGGGCAGGGGCTCCATCAGCCCCAGCATTTT. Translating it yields CSARGQGLHQPQHF.

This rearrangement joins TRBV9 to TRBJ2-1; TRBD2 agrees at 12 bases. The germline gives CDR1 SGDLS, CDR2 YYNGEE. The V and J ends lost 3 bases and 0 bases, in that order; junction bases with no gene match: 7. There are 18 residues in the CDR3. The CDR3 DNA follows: TGTGCCAGCAGCGCTGGACCACTAGCGGGGGGCTCCTACAATGAGCAGTTCTTC. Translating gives CASSAGPLAGGSYNEQFF.

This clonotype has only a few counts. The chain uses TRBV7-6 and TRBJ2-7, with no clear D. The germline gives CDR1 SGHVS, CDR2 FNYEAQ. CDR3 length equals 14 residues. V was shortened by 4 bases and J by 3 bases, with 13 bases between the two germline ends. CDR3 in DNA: TGTGCCAGCAGCTCAGAGGAGCTCCGCTACGAGCAGTACTTC. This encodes CASSSEELRYEQYF.

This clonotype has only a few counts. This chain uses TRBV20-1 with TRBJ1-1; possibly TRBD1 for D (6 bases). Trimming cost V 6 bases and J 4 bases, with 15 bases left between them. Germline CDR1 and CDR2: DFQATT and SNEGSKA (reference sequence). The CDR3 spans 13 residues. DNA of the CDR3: TGCAGTGCGTATTCAGGGGTAGGCACTGAAGCTTTCTTT. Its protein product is CSAYSGVGTEAFF.

The CDR3 region is CASGERGGTDTQYF. For the CDR3, the DNA is TGTGCCAGCGGAGAGCGGGGGGGAACAGATACGCAGTATTTT. The chain is built from TRBV3-1 and TRBJ2-3; 10 bases are shared with TRBD2. In germline, CDR1 is LGHDT, CDR2 YNNKEL (reference sequence). The CDR3 extends over 14 amino acids. After removal of 8 bases from V and 3 bases from J, the junction contained 5 bases not matched to a gene.

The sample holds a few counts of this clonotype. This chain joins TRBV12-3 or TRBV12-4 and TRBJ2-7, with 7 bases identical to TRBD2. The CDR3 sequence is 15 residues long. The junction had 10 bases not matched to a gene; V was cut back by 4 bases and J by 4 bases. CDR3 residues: CASSWSAGALYEQYF. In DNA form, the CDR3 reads TGTGCCAGCAGTTGGTCGGCGGGAGCTCTGTACGAGCAGTACTTC.

As DNA, the CDR3 is TGTGCCAGCAGCCCCCGACCGGGACAGGGTAGGGAGACCCAGTACTTC. It translates to CASSPRPGQGRETQYF. The gene calls are TRBV6-5 and TRBJ2-5, with 9 bases identical to TRBD1. The CDR3 totals 16 residues. V shed 6 bases and J 5 bases; nucleotides not matched to a gene: 13. Germline CDR1 MNHEY, CDR2 SVGAGI.

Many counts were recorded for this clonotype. CDR3 loop: CASSKVPDYEQYF. The CDR3 bases are TGTGCCAGCAGCAAAGTCCCAGACTACGAGCAGTACTTC. V usage is TRBV21-1 and J usage is TRBJ2-7. TRBV21-1 is recorded as a pseudogene. CDR3 length: 13 amino acids.

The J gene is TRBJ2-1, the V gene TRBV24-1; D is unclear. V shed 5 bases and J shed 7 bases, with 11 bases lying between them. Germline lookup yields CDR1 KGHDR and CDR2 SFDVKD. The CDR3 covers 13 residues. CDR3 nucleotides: TGTGCCACCAGTGCGCCTGGGCGGAATGAGCAGTTCTTC. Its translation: CATSAPGRNEQFF.